Shown below are 28 T cell receptor beta chains from a single sample sequenced in a study of PD-L1 blockade in urothelial cancer (dated by TCRdb to between 2016 and 2019). The library relied on the immunoSEQ multiplex PCR assay. TCRdb took over this immuneACCESS table, retaining in-frame rearrangements with V and J assigned. Such tables are incomplete; in checked studies, under half of the missing clones stem from an unresolved V gene, and the remainder is unexplained. The table for this sample lists about 91,000 clones; approximately 91% of them were counted only once. Approximately 9% of the sample rests with the top ten. Sample: PBMCs, taken around atezolizumab (anti-PD-L1) treatment. The receptors originated from a man between 60 and 75 years old with urothelial cancer.

The chain joins TRBV7-2 to TRBJ1-5; D is perhaps TRBD1 (6 bases). Trimming left V 2 bases short and J 2 bases short, with 10 bases between. The length of the CDR3 is 15 residues. Germline CDR1 is SGHTA and CDR2 is FQGNSA. The CDR3 is CASSLYRVGNQPQHF. DNA of the CDR3: TGTGCCAGCAGCTTATACAGGGTAGGCAATCAGCCCCAGCATTTT.

The chain recombines TRBV29-1 with TRBJ1-2; D possibly corresponds to TRBD1 (5 bases). V shed 5 bases and J shed 6 bases, with 22 bases lying between them. The germline CDR1 and CDR2 sequences are SQVTM and ANQGSEA. The CDR3 loop spans 15 amino acids. The CDR3 protein is CSVPSPQGSDDGYTF. In nucleotides, the CDR3 is TGCAGCGTTCCATCCCCCCAGGGATCAGACGATGGCTACACCTTC.

This chain joins TRBV2 and TRBJ1-2; TRBD1 matches 11 bases. This CDR3 has 15 residues. In germline, CDR1 is SNHLY, CDR2 FYNNEI. Germline trimming cut 6 bases from V and 5 bases from J; bases unmatched to any gene: 8. In DNA form, the CDR3 reads TGTGCCAGCAGCGAAAGGACAGGGGGCGGATATGGCTACACCTTC. Protein: CASSERTGGGYGYTF.

V and J are TRBV7-2 and TRBJ1-6; a weak D match, TRBD1 (5 bases). The V and J ends lost 5 bases and 5 bases respectively, with 13 bases between them. CDR1 and CDR2 (germline): SGHTA, FQGNSA. The CDR3 is 15 amino acids. The CDR3 spells CASSALTGDNSPLHF. CDR3 nucleotide sequence: TGTGCCAGCAGCGCATTGACGGGGGATAATTCACCCCTCCACTTT.

This chain links TRBV27 with TRBJ2-7; maybe TRBD1 (6 bases). The germline V gene encodes CDR1 MNHEY and CDR2 SMNVEV (reference sequence). V shed 6 bases and J shed 9 bases, with 9 bases lying between them. The CDR3 length is 10 residues. CDR3 nucleotides: TGTGCCAGCAGCCCCAGGGGGCAGTACTTC. Protein: CASSPRGQYF.

V usage is TRBV7-2 and J usage is TRBJ1-2; D unresolved. V dropped 4 bases and J dropped 3 bases, with 12 bases sitting between them. This CDR3 is built from 14 residues. Germline loops: CDR1 SGHTA, CDR2 FQGNSA. The CDR3 loop is CASSSREPDYGYTF. CDR3 DNA: TGTGCCAGCAGCTCCCGGGAGCCCGACTATGGCTACACCTTC.

This chain uses TRBV6-1 with TRBJ1-2; 12 nucleotides line up with TRBD1. CDR1 MNHNS and CDR2 SASEGT come from the germline V gene. The CDR3 runs 16 residues. The J segment lost 3 bases and the V segment lost 4 bases, leaving 6 bases of the junction unmatched. Here the CDR3 reads CASSGRGQGAYYGYTF. The DNA of the CDR3 is TGTGCCAGCAGTGGCCGGGGACAGGGGGCTTACTATGGCTACACCTTC.

The chain uses TRBV6-5 and TRBJ1-2; D is possibly TRBD1 (6 bases). Germline CDR1 reads MNHEY; CDR2 reads SVGAGI. V was cut by 5 bases and J by 4 bases, with 14 bases left in between. CDR3 size: 14 residues. The CDR3 region is CASSPTGATYGYTF. The CDR3 coding sequence is TGTGCCAGCAGTCCGACAGGAGCGACCTATGGCTACACCTTC.

The CDR3 region has the DNA TGCGCCAGCAGCTTCCCGGACACTGAAGCTTTCTTT. Its protein product is CASSFPDTEAFF. This rearrangement joins TRBV5-1 to TRBJ1-1; no firm D call. The CDR3 has 12 residues. Trimming took off 2 bases at V and 3 bases at J, with 5 bases between the two ends. Per the germline V gene, CDR1 is SGHRS and CDR2 is YFSETQ.

The chain employs TRBV7-2 and TRBJ2-7; D may be TRBD1 (6 bases). V was cut by 4 bases and J by 2 bases, with 21 bases left in between. The CDR3 loop spans 17 amino acids. Germline V CDR1 and CDR2: SGHTA, FQGNSA. CDR3 residues: CASSSGARPGTTYEQYF. CDR3 in DNA: TGTGCCAGCAGCTCAGGGGCCCGGCCAGGCACCACCTACGAGCAGTACTTC.

This clone was seen a single time. The chain recombines TRBV7-2 with TRBJ2-1, with TRBD2 identical over 9 bases. The CDR3 is made up of 14 amino acids. Losses at the gene ends were 6 bases for V and 8 bases for J; bases not matched to a gene: 8. Germline V gene lookup returns CDR1 SGHTA and CDR2 FQGNSA. In nucleotides, the CDR3 is TGTGCCAGCAGGCCCGGGACTAGCATGGATGAGCAGTTCTTC. This codes for CASRPGTSMDEQFF. Drawing the rest from reference TRBV7-2 and TRBJ2-1, the complete variable domain is GAGVSQSPSNKVTEKGKDVELRCDPISGHTALYWYRQSLGQGLEFLIYFQGNSAPDKSGLPSDRFSAERTGGSVSTLTIQRTQQEDSAVYLCASRPGTSMDEQFFGPGTRLTVL.

J is TRBJ2-2 and V is TRBV27; TRBD1 matches at 8 bases. V gave up 6 bases and J gave up 3 bases; unmatched junction bases: 6. Per the germline V gene, CDR1 is MNHEY and CDR2 is SMNVEV (reference sequence). The CDR3 has 15 amino acids. CDR3 nucleotides: TGTGCCAGCAGCCGACAGGGGTCCGACACCGGGGAGCTGTTTTTT. This gives the protein CASSRQGSDTGELFF.

This chain uses TRBV2 with TRBJ1-4, with 7 bases aligning to TRBD1. CDR1 and CDR2 from the germline V gene are SNHLY and FYNNEI. V lost 11 bases and J lost 7; bases outside the gene matches: 13. The CDR3 has 14 amino acids. CDR3 sequence reads: CASLVGAGGEKLFF. In DNA form, the CDR3 reads TGTGCCTCCCTCGTGGGGGCAGGGGGTGAAAAACTGTTTTTT. Looking up the rest from reference TRBV2 and TRBJ1-4 gives the full variable domain: EPEVTQTPSHQVTQMGQEVILRCVPISNHLYFYWYRQILGQKVEFLVSFYNNEISEKSEIFDDQFSVERPDGSNFTLKIRSTKLEDSAMYFCASLVGAGGEKLFFGSGTQLSVL.

J is TRBJ2-3 and V is TRBV10-2; weak D call: TRBD2 (6 bases). The germline V and J ends were trimmed by 5 bases and 9 bases, with 9 bases remaining between them. The length of the CDR3 is 11 residues. Germline assignment: CDR1 WSHSY and CDR2 SAAADI. This chain's CDR3 is CASSSAGTQYF. The CDR3 DNA sequence: TGCGCCAGCAGTTCCGCGGGGACGCAGTATTTT.

The count of this clone is one. V usage is TRBV5-4 and J usage is TRBJ2-5, with TRBD2 as a possible D gene (6 bases). Trimming took off 5 bases at V and 4 bases at J, with 21 bases between the two ends. This CDR3 is 16 amino acids long. CDR1 is SGHNT and CDR2 is YYREEE in the germline V gene (reference sequence). DNA of the CDR3: TGTGCCAGCAGGATAGGAGGGGCAGCCACTGGAGAGACCCAGTACTTC. This sequence encodes CASRIGGAATGETQYF.

The chain employs TRBV5-1 and TRBJ1-3, with D hard to call. Germline V gives CDR1 SGHRS, CDR2 YFSETQ. This CDR3 contains 13 residues. V lost 7 bases, J lost 0 bases, and 8 bases lay in between. The CDR3, as DNA: TGCGCCAGCCGCACACCCTCTGGAAACACCATATATTTT. Its translation: CASRTPSGNTIYF.

This chain uses TRBV4-2 with TRBJ2-2; 7 nucleotides match TRBD2. Trimming took 0 bases from V and 4 from J; bases not matched to a gene: 5. The CDR3 totals 16 residues. Per germline, CDR1 LGHNA and CDR2 YNFKEQ. In DNA form, the CDR3 reads TGTGCCAGCAGCCAAGAGACCCTAGCGGCCACCGGGGAGCTGTTTTTT. It is translated as CASSQETLAATGELFF.

The CDR3 region is CASSIGDRSTDTQYF. The CDR3 region has the DNA TGTGCCAGTAGTATAGGCGACAGAAGCACAGATACGCAGTATTTT. This chain joins TRBV19 and TRBJ2-3; D might be TRBD1 (5 bases). This CDR3 contains 15 residues. The V end was cut by 1 base, the J end by 0 bases, with 8 bases between. CDR1 is LNHDA and CDR2 is SQIVND in the germline V gene (reference sequence).

This clone was picked up a small number of times. This chain joins TRBV5-1 and TRBJ1-2; D is perhaps TRBD1 (5 bases). Trimming left V 2 bases short and J 8 bases short, with 13 bases between. The CDR3 covers 13 residues. Germline values: CDR1 SGHRS, CDR2 YFSETQ. The DNA for the CDR3 is TGCGCCAGCAGCTTCGGGGGGTCGAGGGGCTACACCTTC. Protein: CASSFGGSRGYTF.

J is TRBJ2-3 and V is TRBV9; D perhaps matches TRBD1 (5 bases). Trimming shortened V by 0 bases and J by 1 base, and 12 bases separated the two germline ends. The CDR3 totals 16 residues. Germline loops: CDR1 SGDLS, CDR2 YYNGEE. CDR3 nucleotide sequence: TGTGCCAGCAGCGTAGTCCAGGGTAGGGGCACAGATACGCAGTATTTT. Its translation is CASSVVQGRGTDTQYF.

The V and J genes are TRBV6-4 and TRBJ2-1, with 14 bases fitting TRBD2. Trimming took 5 bases from V and 2 from J; bases not matched to a gene: 14. Germline V CDR1 and CDR2: MRHNA, SNTAGT. The CDR3 totals 20 residues. The CDR3 DNA sequence: TGTGCCAGCAGTAAGTTACCGGGACTAGCGGGAGTTGGGACCTACAATGAGCAGTTCTTC. It codes for CASSKLPGLAGVGTYNEQFF.

The chain employs TRBV15 and TRBJ2-5; the match to TRBD1 covers 9 bases. V was pared by 1 base and J by 3 bases, with 3 bases of the junction left unmatched. Per germline, CDR1 LNHNV and CDR2 YYDKDF (reference sequence). This CDR3 spans 15 amino acids. The CDR3 spells CATSRAGQGKETQYF. DNA of the CDR3: TGTGCCACCAGCAGAGCAGGACAGGGGAAAGAGACCCAGTACTTC. Combining the CDR3 with reference TRBV15 and TRBJ2-5 gives the whole variable domain DAMVIQNPRYQVTQFGKPVTLSCSQTLNHNVMYWYQQKSSQAPKLLFHYYDKDFNNEADTPDNFQSRRPNTSFCFLDIRSPGLGDTAMYLCATSRAGQGKETQYFGPGTRLLVL.

This clone was detected a few times. The gene calls are TRBV28 and TRBJ2-3, with D perhaps matching TRBD2 (6 bases). V lost 3 bases to trimming and J lost 11 bases, with 9 bases between them. The germline CDR1 and CDR2 sequences are MDHEN and SYDVKM. This CDR3 comprises 11 residues. The chain's CDR3 is CASSFRGGQYF. CDR3 bases: TGTGCCAGCAGTTTTCGGGGAGGGCAGTATTTT.

The chain employs TRBV2 and TRBJ2-4; a possible D gene is TRBD1 (5 bases). Trimming removed 5 bases at V and 0 bases at J, with 8 bases between. The CDR3 spans 14 residues. Germline loops: CDR1 SNHLY, CDR2 FYNNEI. CDR3 bases: TGTGCCAGCAGTCCCACAGGAGCCAAAAACATTCAGTACTTC. Translating gives CASSPTGAKNIQYF.

V gene TRBV11-2 combines with J gene TRBJ1-4; 7 nucleotides align to TRBD1. The CDR3 length is 16 residues. Germline V gene sequence: CDR1 SGHAT, CDR2 FQNNGV. The V and J ends lost 5 bases and 5 bases, in that order; junction bases with no gene match: 11. This chain's CDR3 is CASSLTPGQLNEKLFF. CDR3 coding DNA: TGTGCCAGCAGCCTAACGCCGGGACAGCTAAATGAAAAACTGTTTTTT.

This chain connects TRBV5-4 to TRBJ1-1; D gene uncertain. Trimming stripped 2 bases from V and 1 base from J, with 9 bases between. The CDR3 length is 14 residues. Germline lookup yields CDR1 SGHNT and CDR2 YYREEE (reference sequence). This CDR3 is CASSFSRENTEAFF. As DNA, the CDR3 is TGTGCCAGCAGCTTTTCTCGGGAGAACACTGAAGCTTTCTTT.

This rearrangement joins TRBV5-6 to TRBJ1-5, with D perhaps TRBD1 (5 bases). CDR1 is SGHDT, CDR2 YYEEEE, per germline. The length of the CDR3 is 13 residues. V lost 1 base and J 10 bases, leaving 12 bases between the germline ends. CDR3 DNA: TGTGCCAGCAGCTTGTATAACGACAGTCCCCAGCATTTT. Its protein is CASSLYNDSPQHF.

The chain couples TRBV5-1 to TRBJ2-7, with TRBD2 identical over 7 bases. Trimming removed 5 bases from V and 0 bases from J; junction bases left unmatched: 5. The V gene's germline CDR1 is SGHRS and CDR2 YFSETQ. The CDR3 spans 14 residues. CDR3: CASRRWEGSYEQYF. The CDR3 coding sequence is TGCGCCAGCAGGAGGTGGGAGGGCTCCTACGAGCAGTACTTC.